Listed below are T cell receptor beta chains from one sample, sequenced in a study of preoperative IRX-2 immunotherapy in early breast cancer. Libraries were prepared by immunoSEQ multiplex PCR; TCRdb keeps only in-frame clonotypes and omits some of them. The data hold about 5,600 clones, with about 60% observed a single time. The sample in question was tumor tissue, obtained before IRX-2 immunotherapy. The receptors derive from a human donor with breast cancer. CDR3s include the opening cysteine and the closing phenylalanine or tryptophan. Fields, in order: clone size, J gene, D gene, V gene, CDR3 DNA, CDR3 protein. D genes are given only for firm matches. Size is omitted from some rows. Given values are once, few, many or a class for expanded clones.

NA	TRBJ2-3	NA	TRBV23-1	TGCGCCAGCAGCGCTAGCGGCACAGATACGCAGTATTTT	CASSASGTDTQYF
NA	TRBJ2-7	NA	TRBV18	TGTGCCAGCTCCCCGGGGGGCCCCTACGAGCAGTACTTC	CASSPGGPYEQYF
NA	TRBJ1-4	TRBD1	TRBV6-8	TGTGCCAGCAGTGACCGACCGGGACAGGGGAATGAAAAACTGTTTTTT	CASSDRPGQGNEKLFF
NA	TRBJ2-2	NA	TRBV11-3	TGTGCCAGCAGCCCGGGAGCCTGGGGACTGACGAACACCGGGGAGCTGTTTTTT	CASSPGAWGLTNTGELFF
NA	TRBJ2-2	NA	TRBV14	TGTGCCAGCAGCCGCGGACAGTCTCGATCCGGGGAGCTGTTTTTT	CASSRGQSRSGELFF
medium-sized	TRBJ1-1	TRBD1	TRBV11-3	TGTGCCAGCAGCTTAGTCCAGGGGGCAAACACTGAAGCTTTCTTT	CASSLVQGANTEAFF
NA	TRBJ2-1	TRBD1	TRBV23-1	TGCGCCAGCATTCCAGGGGGCGTCCCGAAGGGGTACAATGAGCAGTTCTTC	CASIPGGVPKGYNEQFF
NA	TRBJ1-1	NA	TRBV12-5	TGTGCGAGTTCCTGGAGCATGAACACTGAAGCTTTCTTT	CASSWSMNTEAFF
NA	TRBJ2-1	NA	TRBV23-1	TGCGCCAGCAGCTCCGCTATGGGCCTAGGCTACAATGAGCAGTTCTTC	CASSSAMGLGYNEQFF
medium-sized	TRBJ1-5	NA	TRBV28	TGTGCCAGCAGGCAAGGTAGCAATCAGCCCCAGCATTTT	CASRQGSNQPQHF
NA	TRBJ2-7	NA	TRBV28	TGTGCCAGCAGTTTCAGTCGGAGTTTCTTTACGTCCTACGAGCAGTACTTC	CASSFSRSFFTSYEQYF
NA	TRBJ2-3	TRBD2	TRBV7-7	TGTGCCAGCAGCACCGGGACTAGCGGGAGCAGAGATACGCAGTATTTT	CASSTGTSGSRDTQYF
NA	TRBJ2-7	TRBD1	TRBV29-1	TGCAGCGGAGGACAGGGGTCCGACGAGCAGTACTTC	CSGGQGSDEQYF
NA	TRBJ2-1	TRBD2	TRBV15	TGTGCCACCAGCAGAGATTTCGGGAGCGGGAGGGCCTACAATGAGCAGTTCTTC	CATSRDFGSGRAYNEQFF